The 29 T cell receptor beta chains in this list originate from one sample, sequenced in a study of T cell responses to AZD1222 COVID-19 vaccine. Some clones are missing from TCRdb's copy, which holds only in-frame ones; the method was immunoSEQ multiplex PCR. The sample lists some 85,000 clones, around 87% seen once, with 24% in the top ten. The sample was peripheral blood, taken on day 0 of AZD1222 vaccination. These receptors were collected from an adult in good health.

To note about this clone: One end of the junction fails to match germline, which may point to a read error. V usage is TRBV3-1 (or the pseudogene TRBV3-2) and J usage is TRBJ2-3; 7 nucleotides agree with TRBD2. Germline lookup yields CDR1 LGHDT and CDR2 YNNKEL (reference sequence). The CDR3 has 15 amino acids. The CDR3 nucleotides are TGTGCCAGCAACCAAGATTGGGGGAGGGGAGATACGCAGTATTTT. It encodes CASNQDWGRGDTQYF.

The chain carries TRBV30 and TRBJ1-2, with D possibly being TRBD1 (6 bases). Per germline, CDR1 GTSNPN and CDR2 SVGIG (reference sequence). This CDR3 is 13 amino acids long. Between the trimmed V and J ends, which lost 3 bases and 8 bases, there was a span of 16 bases. The CDR3 is CAWRETGLRGYTF. The CDR3 DNA follows: TGTGCCTGGAGAGAAACAGGGCTTCGAGGCTACACCTTC.

This clone was seen ten or more times. The V gene is TRBV21-1, the J gene TRBJ1-5. TRBV21-1 is a known pseudogene. CDR3 length: 10 residues. The CDR3: CASPNQPQHF. CDR3 nucleotides: TGTGCCAGTCCTAATCAGCCCCAGCATTTT.

This chain uses TRBV3-1 (or the pseudogene TRBV3-2) with TRBJ2-1; either TRBD1 or TRBD2 may supply D (7 bases each). The CDR3 runs to 18 residues. Trimming cost V 4 bases and J 3 bases, with 22 bases left between them. Germline CDR1 LGHDT, CDR2 YNNKEL (reference sequence). The CDR3 spells CASSRGGYRDSFYNEQFF. The DNA for the CDR3 is TGTGCCAGCAGCCGGGGGGGATACCGGGACAGCTTCTACAATGAGCAGTTCTTC.

This chain joins TRBV13 and TRBJ2-5; TRBD2 matches 7 bases. Germline V gene sequence: CDR1 PRHDT, CDR2 FYEKMQ (reference sequence). The CDR3 sequence is 15 residues long. V shed 1 base, J shed 1 base, and the junction held 3 bases outside the gene matches. CDR3 sequence: CASSLERGTQETQYF. CDR3 in DNA: TGTGCCAGCAGCTTAGAGCGGGGTACCCAAGAGACCCAGTACTTC.

The chain is built from TRBV9 and TRBJ1-2, with D maybe TRBD1 (5 bases). V was shortened by 4 bases and J by 8 bases, with 21 bases between the two germline ends. The CDR3 loop spans 15 amino acids. CDR1 is SGDLS, CDR2 YYNGEE, per germline. CDR3 coding DNA: TGTGCCAGCAGCAAGGGAACAGGAGGTTACGAGGGCTACACCTTC. Translating gives CASSKGTGGYEGYTF.

This clone has only one observation. V and J are TRBV3-1 (or the pseudogene TRBV3-2) and TRBJ2-1; the match to TRBD1 covers 7 bases. J lost 4 bases, V lost 2 bases, and 5 bases had no gene match. From germline, CDR1 is LGHDT and CDR2 YNNKEL (reference sequence). This CDR3 has 15 residues. The CDR3 protein is CASSQRTGSYNEQFF. The CDR3 DNA reads TGTGCCAGCAGCCAACGGACAGGATCTTACAATGAGCAGTTCTTC.

This clone appeared once. The chain links TRBV5-1 to TRBJ2-2, with D perhaps TRBD1 (8 bases). Deletions cut 5 bases from V and 5 bases from J, with 19 bases between. This CDR3 region has 16 residues. CDR1 SGHRS and CDR2 YFSETQ come from the germline V gene. For the CDR3, the DNA is TGCGCCAGCAGTTGGACAGGGAGGGTTTTAACCGGGGAGCTGTTTTTT. Translating gives CASSWTGRVLTGELFF.

The chain combines TRBV19 with TRBJ1-3; D may be TRBD1 (5 bases). The length of the CDR3 is 14 residues. Germline CDR1 reads LNHDA; CDR2 reads SQIVND (reference sequence). V was trimmed by 7 bases and J by 4 bases, leaving 14 bases between them. CDR3 sequence: CASKVQAAGNTIYF. CDR3 bases: TGTGCCAGTAAAGTACAGGCCGCGGGAAACACCATATATTTT. The full variable domain, in which reference TRBV19 and TRBJ1-3 provide the parts outside the CDR3, is DGGITQSPKYLFRKEGQNVTLSCEQNLNHDAMYWYRQDPGQGLRLIYYSQIVNDFQKGDIAEGYSVSREKKESFPLTVTSAQKNPTAFYLCASKVQAAGNTIYFGEGSWLTVV.

CDR3 amino acids: CASSFGGGSQPQHF. For the CDR3, the DNA is TGTGCCAGCAGCTTTGGGGGGGGGAGTCAGCCCCAGCATTTT. The chain recombines TRBV11-2 with TRBJ1-5, with a possible D match to TRBD1 (5 bases). The V gene's germline CDR1 is SGHAT and CDR2 FQNNGV. The CDR3 is 14 residues long. V lost 3 bases and J 6 bases, leaving 12 bases between the germline ends.

The rearrangement uses TRBV27 and TRBJ2-1, with 10 bases identical to TRBD1. Trimming took 5 bases from V and 6 from J; bases not matched to a gene: 7. CDR1 is MNHEY and CDR2 is SMNVEV in the germline V gene (reference sequence). This CDR3 spans 15 amino acids. CDR3 nucleotides: TGTGCCAGCAGTGACCCGGGACAGGGGTTCAATGAGCAGTTCTTC. Amino acid sequence: CASSDPGQGFNEQFF.

CDR3 protein: CASSLRASQPQHF. CDR3 in DNA: TGTGCCAGCAGCCTAAGAGCCAGTCAGCCCCAGCATTTT. The chain joins TRBV6-5 to TRBJ1-5; D not resolved. Germline CDR1 MNHEY, CDR2 SVGAGI. V lost 6 bases to trimming and J lost 6 bases, with 12 bases between them. There are 13 residues in the CDR3.

The chain couples TRBV7-9 to TRBJ1-4; D might be TRBD1 (5 bases). V lost 6 bases and J lost 2, with 10 bases in between. CDR3 length: 14 amino acids. Germline-derived CDR1 and CDR2 are SEHNR and FQNEAQ (reference sequence). CDR3 residues: CASRAEGTNEKLFF. CDR3 sequence (DNA): TGTGCCAGCAGGGCGGAGGGGACTAATGAAAAACTGTTTTTT.

This rearrangement joins TRBV11-2 to TRBJ1-5; maybe TRBD1 (5 bases). Germline loops: CDR1 SGHAT, CDR2 FQNNGV. The ends were cut back, 5 bases at V and 1 base at J, with 9 bases in the middle. The length of the CDR3 is 14 residues. In DNA, the CDR3 is TGTGCCAGCAGCCATGGACACAGCAATCAGCCCCAGCATTTT. It codes for CASSHGHSNQPQHF.

The CDR3, as DNA: TGTGCCAGCAGTCACAGGGGGACGGGGGTGGTCAATGAGCAGTTCTTC. The encoded protein is CASSHRGTGVVNEQFF. The chain joins TRBV7-9 to TRBJ2-1, with TRBD1 matching 8 bases. The CDR3 is made up of 16 amino acids. The germline V gene encodes CDR1 SEHNR and CDR2 FQNEAQ (reference sequence). The V gene end was trimmed by 6 bases and the J gene end by 6 bases; junction bases not matched to a gene: 13.

The chain recombines TRBV7-9 with TRBJ2-5, with D possibly being TRBD1 (5 bases). Trimming shortened V by 5 bases and J by 1 base, and 14 bases separated the two germline ends. The germline V gene has CDR1 SEHNR and CDR2 FQNEAQ (reference sequence). There are 15 residues in the CDR3. The CDR3 nucleotides read TGTGCCAGCAGCGCGTCTCAGGGCCCCCAAGAGACCCAGTACTTC. Its translation is CASSASQGPQETQYF.

This chain connects TRBV20-1 to TRBJ2-1; no definite D call. Trimming left V 4 bases short and J 4 bases short, with 2 bases between. The CDR3 runs to 10 residues. Germline V gives CDR1 DFQATT, CDR2 SNEGSKA (reference sequence). CDR3 residues: CSAIYNEQFF. DNA of the CDR3: TGCAGTGCTATTTACAATGAGCAGTTCTTC.

The CDR3, as DNA: TGTGCCAGCAGCTTACAACTCCTTACTAATGAAAAACTGTTTTTT. This sequence encodes CASSLQLLTNEKLFF. The rearrangement uses TRBV7-8 and TRBJ1-4, with D unclear. Trimming left V 2 bases short and J 2 bases short, with 9 bases between. The germline V gene encodes CDR1 SGHVS and CDR2 FQNEAQ. The CDR3 is 15 residues long. Variable domain in full (rest from reference TRBV7-8 and TRBJ1-4): GAGVSQSPRYKVAKRGQDVALRCDPISGHVSLFWYQQALGQGPEFLTYFQNEAQLDKSGLPSDRFFAERPEGSVSTLKIQRTQQEDSAVYLCASSLQLLTNEKLFFGSGTQLSVL.

The V gene is TRBV7-3, the J gene TRBJ2-2; D is undetermined. The CDR3 loop spans 17 amino acids. V lost 5 bases, J lost 0 bases, and 16 bases lay in between. Germline V lookup: CDR1 SGHTA, CDR2 FQGTGA. CDR3 sequence reads: CASSPSPAVANTGELFF. Here the CDR3 DNA reads TGTGCCAGCAGCCCTAGTCCGGCAGTCGCGAACACCGGGGAGCTGTTTTTT.

This chain's CDR3 is CASKLAGGPGELFF. The CDR3, as DNA: TGTGCCAGCAAACTAGCGGGAGGACCCGGGGAGCTGTTTTTT. This chain joins TRBV6-5 and TRBJ2-2; 12 bases are shared with TRBD2. Looked up from germline, CDR1 is MNHEY and CDR2 is SVGAGI. V was clipped by 7 bases and J by 6 bases; unmatched bases: 3. This CDR3 comprises 14 residues.

The chain recombines TRBV7-8 with TRBJ1-1; D remains ambiguous. Germline V CDR1 and CDR2: SGHVS, FQNEAQ. Trimming shortened V by 0 bases and J by 4 bases, and 3 bases separated the two germline ends. The CDR3 has 12 amino acids. The DNA for the CDR3 is TGTGCCAGCAGCTTAGCGGGCACTGAAGCTTTCTTT. It codes for CASSLAGTEAFF.

This sequence joins TRBV18 and TRBJ1-3, with D tentatively TRBD1 (6 bases). Germline values: CDR1 KGHSH, CDR2 LQKENI. This CDR3 contains 17 residues. The V end lost 3 bases, the J end lost 0 bases, and 15 bases lay between the germline ends. CDR3 nucleotides: TGTGCCAGCTCACCCCAGGGGCAGGGGTACTCTGGAAACACCATATATTTT. Translation gives CASSPQGQGYSGNTIYF.

The chain recombines TRBV9 with TRBJ2-7; maybe TRBD1 (6 bases). V lost 3 bases, J lost 3 bases, and 19 bases lay in between. The germline CDR1 and CDR2 sequences are SGDLS and YYNGEE. The CDR3 is made up of 16 amino acids. For the CDR3, the DNA is TGTGCCAGCAGCGCAGGGGTTGGGGACCTCTACTACGAGCAGTACTTC. Translated: CASSAGVGDLYYEQYF.

This chain uses TRBV30 with TRBJ2-3; TRBD2 agrees at 7 bases. The V gene's germline CDR1 is GTSNPN and CDR2 SVGIG (reference sequence). The junction had 10 bases not matched to a gene; V was cut back by 8 bases and J by 2 bases. This CDR3 has 14 residues. CDR3 amino acids: CARKGDYFTDTQYF. Written as DNA, the CDR3 is TGTGCCAGAAAAGGGGACTACTTCACAGATACGCAGTATTTT.

J is TRBJ1-5 and V is TRBV28; TRBD1 matches at 8 bases. This CDR3 is 19 amino acids long. Unmatched junction bases numbered 14, after V lost 4 bases and J lost 0 bases. CDR1 is MDHEN and CDR2 is SYDVKM in the germline V gene. The CDR3 nucleotides read TGTGCCAGCAGTTCTGTTGGGACAGGCGTACGAAATAGCAATCAGCCCCAGCATTTT. Its translation: CASSSVGTGVRNSNQPQHF.

The V call is TRBV7-2, the J call TRBJ1-6; no definite D call. Trimming removed 0 bases at V and 10 bases at J, with 10 bases between. The CDR3 consists of 14 residues. Germline CDR1 and CDR2: SGHTA and FQGNSA. CDR3 bases: TGTGCCAGCAGCTTAGCGGGCGGTGGCTCACCCCTCCACTTT. Translating it yields CASSLAGGGSPLHF.

By sample fraction, this clone is medium-sized. V gene TRBV5-4 combines with J gene TRBJ1-6, with 7 bases that match TRBD1. Per the germline V gene, CDR1 is SGHNT and CDR2 is YYREEE (reference sequence). The CDR3 is 15 amino acids. The ends lost 5 bases at V and 10 bases at J; junction bases unmatched: 12. The CDR3 bases are TGTGCCAGCAGATTACAGGGGCTTGGAGAATCACCCCTCCACTTT. Its protein product is CASRLQGLGESPLHF.

This clone was found a few times. The chain carries TRBV15 and TRBJ1-6, with D possibly TRBD1 on 5 matching bases. CDR1 LNHNV and CDR2 YYDKDF come from the germline V gene (reference sequence). CDR3 size: 16 residues. V was clipped by 1 base and J by 4 bases, with 11 bases between them. CDR3 in amino acids: CATSRVGTRYNSPLHF. The CDR3 DNA follows: TGTGCCACCAGCAGAGTGGGGACCCGTTATAATTCACCCCTCCACTTT. The variable domain in full, completed from reference TRBV15 and TRBJ1-6, reads DAMVIQNPRYQVTQFGKPVTLSCSQTLNHNVMYWYQQKSSQAPKLLFHYYDKDFNNEADTPDNFQSRRPNTSFCFLDIRSPGLGDTAMYLCATSRVGTRYNSPLHFGNGTRLTVT.

V is TRBV12-3 or TRBV12-4 and J is TRBJ1-5, with 7 bases matching TRBD1. The V gene end was trimmed by 6 bases and the J gene end by 9 bases; junction bases not matched to a gene: 8. The CDR3 has 13 amino acids. The CDR3 nucleotides are TGTGCCAGCAGGGAGACAGGGTTAGGGCCCCAGCATTTT. Its protein product is CASRETGLGPQHF.